Included here is one TCR beta chain sequence, with context. The CDR3 consists of 15 residues. The ends lost 4 bases at V and 7 bases at J; junction bases unmatched: 8. The germline V gene encodes CDR1 SGHKS and CDR2 YYEKEE (reference sequence). These data are taken from a study of cytomegalovirus exposure and HLA in healthy donors. The wider study: Drawn from HLA-typed donors, about 85 million unique TCRs were held in an early data release.

Vbeta (60) and Jbeta (13) primers were used in the PCR. TCRdb's copy holds only in-frame clones and misses some; the assay was immunoSEQ multiplex PCR. The sample holds more than 95,000 clones; around 79% are singletons and the top ten take over 12%. This rearrangement joins TRBV5-5 to TRBJ1-6, with 7 nucleotides matching TRBD1. Sequenced sample: PBMCs. The TCR comes from a woman aged 70-85 years in good health and CMV-seropositive. CDR3 DNA sequence: TGTGCCAGCAGCCGCTTAACAGGGGAAAATTCACCCCTCCACTTT. The encoded protein is CASSRLTGENSPLHF.